This record looks at one T cell receptor (beta chain) sequence and its context. The germline gives CDR1 SGHTA, CDR2 FQGTGA. The length of the CDR3 is 14 residues. The V segment lost 5 bases and the J segment 3 bases; nucleotides outside the gene matches: 3. Per the original data handling: Estimation of nucleated cell counts relied on the amplification of reference gene primers. Only in-frame clones appear in the TCRdb table, and some are missing; sequencing was by immunoSEQ multiplex PCR. V, J and clone size reflect that table, while D and trimming were determined from the DNA. Of 96,000 or so clones in the sample, more than 85% were seen once. The data are from a study of blood T cell repertoires in COVID-19. Overall study context: T cells, B-cell-depleted T cells, or PBMCs supplied cDNA or gDNA.

The sequence derives from a man between 60 and 75 years old with acute or convalescent COVID-19. The chain has TRBV7-3 and TRBJ2-3, with 9 bases identical to TRBD2. The sequencing sample was made of peripheral blood. The CDR3 spells CASSPGLATDTQYF. CDR3 nucleotide sequence: TGTGCCAGCAGCCCGGGACTAGCTACAGATACGCAGTATTTT.